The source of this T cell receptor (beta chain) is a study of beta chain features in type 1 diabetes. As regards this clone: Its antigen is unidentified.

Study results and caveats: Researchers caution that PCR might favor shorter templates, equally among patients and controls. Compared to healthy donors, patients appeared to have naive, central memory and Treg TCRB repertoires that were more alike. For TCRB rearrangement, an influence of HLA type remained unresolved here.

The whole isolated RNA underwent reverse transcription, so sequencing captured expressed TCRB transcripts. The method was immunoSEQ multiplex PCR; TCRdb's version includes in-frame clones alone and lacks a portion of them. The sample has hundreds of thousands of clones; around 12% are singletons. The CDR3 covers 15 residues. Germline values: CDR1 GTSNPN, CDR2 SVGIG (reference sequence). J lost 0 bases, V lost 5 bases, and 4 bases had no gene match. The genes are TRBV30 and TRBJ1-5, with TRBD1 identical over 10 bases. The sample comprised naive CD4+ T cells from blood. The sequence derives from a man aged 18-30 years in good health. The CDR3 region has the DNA TGTGCCTGGGACCGGGACAGGGGTAGCAATCAGCCCCAGCATTTT. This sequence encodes CAWDRDRGSNQPQHF.